These 29 T cell receptor beta chains share one sample of origin, sequenced in a study of CD8 T cells in ankylosing spondylitis. TCRdb reanalysed the 5' RACE reads using MiXCR and keeps one entry per CDR3 protein. The sample has some 130,000 distinct CDR3 sequences, about an eighth seen once; the top ten hold 4.1%. What was sequenced was blood, either unsorted or a sorted T cell fraction (not recorded which). Source of these receptors: a female donor with ankylosing spondylitis or in good health (not recorded which).

This clonotype has at least ten counts. The chain has TRBV7-9 and TRBJ2-2; 7 bases match TRBD2. In germline, CDR1 is SEHNR, CDR2 FQNEAQ (reference sequence). V gave up 11 bases and J gave up 3 bases; unmatched junction bases: 9. The CDR3 has 14 amino acids. The CDR3 coding sequence is TGTGCCGCACGCGGGAGTTTGTACACCGGGGAGCTGTTTTTT. This codes for CAARGSLYTGELFF.

This clonotype rates as medium-sized. The chain recombines TRBV5-1 with TRBJ1-1, with D uncertain. Trimming took 4 bases from V and 4 from J, leaving 11 bases between them. CDR1 and CDR2 (germline): SGHRS, YFSETQ. CDR3 length: 13 amino acids. CDR3 nucleotides: TGCGCCAGCAGCGCCGGATTAGGCACTGAAGCTTTCTTT. Its translation is CASSAGLGTEAFF.

At least ten counts were recorded for this clonotype. The V call is TRBV5-1, the J call TRBJ1-4; 8 bases map to TRBD1. The CDR3 runs 14 residues. Germline V gives CDR1 SGHRS, CDR2 YFSETQ. V was clipped by 3 bases and J by 7 bases; unmatched bases: 5. The CDR3 region has the DNA TGCGCCAGCAGCTCCGGGACAGGCAGTGAAAAACTGTTTTTT. Amino acids: CASSSGTGSEKLFF. The full variable domain, with the rest looked up from reference TRBV5-1 and TRBJ1-4, is KAGVTQTPRYLIKTRGQQVTLSCSPISGHRSVSWYQQTPGQGLQFLFEYFSETQRNKGNFPGRFSGRQFSNSRSEMNVSTLELGDSALYLCASSSGTGSEKLFFGSGTQLSVL.

The chain uses TRBV7-2 and TRBJ2-7; the D gene is possibly TRBD1 (5 bases). Germline CDR1 reads SGHTA; CDR2 reads FQGNSA. Trimming pared 1 base from V and 4 bases from J, leaving 11 bases between. The CDR3 is made up of 14 amino acids. The CDR3 nucleotides are TGTGCCAGCAGCTTAGGACAGCTCTTTTACGAGCAGTACTTC. The encoded protein is CASSLGQLFYEQYF. The entire variable domain, with the rest obtained from reference TRBV7-2 and TRBJ2-7, is as follows: GAGVSQSPSNKVTEKGKDVELRCDPISGHTALYWYRQSLGQGLEFLIYFQGNSAPDKSGLPSDRFSAERTGGSVSTLTIQRTQQEDSAVYLCASSLGQLFYEQYFGPGTRLTVT.

In this sample, this clonotype turned up many times. The rearrangement joins TRBV24-1 to TRBJ2-1; weak D call: TRBD2 (6 bases). Germline loops: CDR1 KGHDR, CDR2 SFDVKD. The CDR3 runs 16 residues. Deletions cut 4 bases from V and 4 bases from J, with 16 bases between. The CDR3 DNA reads as TGTGCCACCAGTGACAGTACTAGCCTTTCGTACAATGAGCAGTTCTTC. It translates to CATSDSTSLSYNEQFF.

In its sample, this clonotype was seen many times. This rearrangement joins TRBV7-9 to TRBJ2-1; D not resolved. V lost 2 bases, J lost 7 bases, and 12 bases lay in between. The CDR3 spans 14 residues. Germline V CDR1 and CDR2: SEHNR, FQNEAQ (reference sequence). The CDR3 nucleotides read TGTGCCAGCAGCTTAACCCCCCTACGGAATGAGCAGTTCTTC. Its protein is CASSLTPLRNEQFF.

This clonotype has more than one count but fewer than ten. The genes are TRBV9 and TRBJ2-2; maybe TRBD2 (5 bases). V was clipped by 4 bases and J by 1 base, with 8 bases between them. The germline CDR1 and CDR2 sequences are SGDLS and YYNGEE. There are 14 residues in the CDR3. The CDR3, as DNA: TGTGCCAGCAGCTCCGCGGGGAACACCGGGGAGCTGTTTTTT. It codes for CASSSAGNTGELFF.

This clonotype was picked up a small number of times. V and J are TRBV3-1 and TRBJ2-5, with TRBD2 matching 7 bases. The CDR3 spans 13 residues. The germline V gene has CDR1 LGHDT and CDR2 YNNKEL (reference sequence). J was trimmed by 9 bases and V by 4 bases; bases with no gene match: 8. The CDR3 region has the DNA TGTGCCAGCAGCCTCATTCATGGGGGGGCCCAGTACTTC. Translating it yields CASSLIHGGAQYF.

This clonotype was picked up one time. The genes are TRBV12-3 or TRBV12-4 and TRBJ1-1; D is uncertain. The CDR3 spans 10 residues. V lost 9 bases, J lost 1 base, and 3 bases lay in between. The CDR3 sequence: CASGNTEAFF. The CDR3 nucleotides read TGTGCCAGTGGGAACACTGAAGCTTTCTTT.

The table lists this clonotype with many counts. The chain carries TRBV12-3 or TRBV12-4 and TRBJ2-7; TRBD1 agrees at 7 bases. CDR3 length equals 14 residues. V gave up 2 bases and J gave up 4 bases; unmatched junction bases: 5. CDR3 residues: CASSLMGQQYEQYF. CDR3 coding DNA: TGTGCCAGCAGTTTAATGGGACAGCAATACGAGCAGTACTTC.

V usage is TRBV30 and J usage is TRBJ1-4; perhaps TRBD1 as D (5 bases). The V gene lost 0 bases and the J gene lost 8 bases, with 19 bases spanning the gap. The germline CDR1 and CDR2 sequences are GTSNPN and SVGIG (reference sequence). The CDR3 runs to 16 residues. Here the CDR3 reads CAWSVGSGRHGEKLFF. CDR3 nucleotide sequence: TGTGCCTGGAGTGTTGGGTCGGGGCGACACGGCGAAAAACTGTTTTTT. The full variable domain, its missing parts supplied by reference TRBV30 and TRBJ1-4, is SQTIHQWPATLVQPVGSPLSLECTVEGTSNPNLYWYRQAAGRGLQLLFYSVGIGQISSEVPQNLSASRPQDRQFILSSKKLLLSDSGFYLCAWSVGSGRHGEKLFFGSGTQLSVL.

This clonotype was seen at least ten times. This chain uses TRBV10-2 with TRBJ2-5; weak D call: TRBD2 (6 bases). Trimming shortened V by 1 base and J by 1 base, and 7 bases separated the two germline ends. The CDR3 is 14 amino acids. The germline gives CDR1 WSHSY, CDR2 SAAADI. The CDR3: CASSEWGLQETQYF. CDR3 in DNA: TGCGCCAGCAGTGAGTGGGGACTCCAAGAGACCCAGTACTTC.

The chain combines TRBV12-3 or TRBV12-4 with TRBJ1-1, with TRBD1 as a possible D gene (5 bases). The CDR3 totals 14 residues. Between the trimmed V and J ends, which lost 4 bases and 4 bases, there was a span of 13 bases. The chain's CDR3 is CASSSGVSGTEAFF. The CDR3 DNA follows: TGTGCCAGCAGTTCGGGGGTTTCGGGCACTGAAGCTTTCTTT.

This clonotype has only a few counts. This sequence joins TRBV12-3 or TRBV12-4 and TRBJ2-3; the D gene is possibly TRBD1 (6 bases). V was shortened by 7 bases and J by 0 bases, with 14 bases between the two germline ends. The length of the CDR3 is 15 residues. The CDR3 DNA reads TGTGCCAGCAAACCAGGGGTCTTTAGCACAGATACGCAGTATTTT. Its protein is CASKPGVFSTDTQYF.

This clonotype was detected ten times or more. The chain is built from TRBV12-3 or TRBV12-4 and TRBJ2-1; 7 positions agree with TRBD1. The CDR3 contains 16 residues. Trimming took 5 bases from V and 8 from J; bases not matched to a gene: 15. This chain's CDR3 is CASSPPSRGRPDEQFF. In nucleotides, the CDR3 is TGTGCCAGCAGTCCCCCTTCGAGGGGGCGCCCCGATGAGCAGTTCTTC.

This clonotype was counted at least ten times. The genes are TRBV20-1 and TRBJ2-7; D is perhaps TRBD2 (6 bases). Germline V gene data show CDR1 as DFQATT and CDR2 as SNEGSKA (reference sequence). CDR3 length: 11 residues. V was trimmed by 1 base and J by 6 bases, leaving 7 bases between them. The CDR3 protein is CSARGGGEQYF. The CDR3 nucleotides read TGCAGTGCTAGAGGGGGAGGCGAGCAGTACTTC.

This clonotype was seen many times. The J gene is TRBJ2-3, the V gene TRBV7-6; D unresolved. CDR3 size: 15 residues. V lost 8 bases and J 4 bases, leaving 19 bases between the germline ends. Germline V lookup: CDR1 SGHVS, CDR2 FNYEAQ. The CDR3 loop reads CASGIRRRSADTQYF. CDR3 nucleotides: TGTGCCAGCGGGATTCGCCGGCGGTCAGCAGATACGCAGTATTTT.

This clonotype appeared many times. The J gene is TRBJ2-1, the V gene TRBV20-1; no firm D call. Trimming removed 5 bases from V and 0 bases from J, with 8 bases in between. The germline V gene has CDR1 DFQATT and CDR2 SNEGSKA (reference sequence). The CDR3 contains 13 residues. The DNA of the CDR3 is TGCAGTGCTCCGAAAAGCTCCTACAATGAGCAGTTCTTC. As protein: CSAPKSSYNEQFF.

This clonotype was seen ten or more times. The genes are TRBV12-3 or TRBV12-4 and TRBJ1-1; 8 bases map to TRBD1. V lost 1 base, J lost 4 bases, and 5 bases stayed unmatched. This CDR3 has 15 residues. Here the CDR3 reads CASSLGQGAATEAFF. CDR3 sequence (DNA): TGTGCCAGCAGTTTAGGGCAGGGGGCGGCCACTGAAGCTTTCTTT.

This clonotype has just a few counts. The chain links TRBV27 to TRBJ2-1, with 7 bases lining up with TRBD2. This CDR3 has 15 residues. The junction had 12 bases not matched to a gene; V was cut back by 10 bases and J by 3 bases. CDR1 is MNHEY, CDR2 SMNVEV, per germline (reference sequence). The DNA for the CDR3 is TGTGCCATCGGCCTAGGGGCTAGCGGCTACAATGAGCAGTTCTTC. This encodes CAIGLGASGYNEQFF.

This clonotype was seen only a few times. The V gene is TRBV30, the J gene TRBJ2-1, with D hard to call. CDR1 is GTSNPN and CDR2 is SVGIG in the germline V gene (reference sequence). The V and J ends lost 0 bases and 6 bases respectively, with 12 bases between them. The CDR3 runs to 14 residues. The CDR3 is CAWSVAVTGNEQFF. The CDR3 coding sequence is TGTGCCTGGAGTGTAGCAGTCACGGGCAATGAGCAGTTCTTC.

This clonotype was seen ten or more times. This chain links TRBV28 with TRBJ2-5; D remains unclear. Germline V gene data show CDR1 as MDHEN and CDR2 as SYDVKM. The CDR3 contains 14 residues. Deletions cut 4 bases from V and 2 bases from J, with 11 bases between. The CDR3 DNA is TGTGCCAGCAGTTCCAGCACGTTACAAGAGACCCAGTACTTC. Translated, it gives CASSSSTLQETQYF.

In this sample, this clonotype turned up many times. The gene calls are TRBV11-2 and TRBJ1-1, with D hard to call. The CDR3 totals 13 residues. The germline V gene encodes CDR1 SGHAT and CDR2 FQNNGV. V gave up 3 bases and J gave up 3 bases, with 8 bases separating them. The CDR3 DNA reads as TGTGCCAGCAGCTTCCGCCTCGACACTGAAGCTTTCTTT. Its translation is CASSFRLDTEAFF.

This rearrangement joins TRBV7-9 to TRBJ1-1; possible D gene TRBD1, 6 bases. V lost 5 bases and J lost 6, with 10 bases in between. The CDR3 runs 12 residues. CDR1 SEHNR and CDR2 FQNEAQ come from the germline V gene (reference sequence). The CDR3 here is CASSPQGPEAFF. As DNA, the CDR3 is TGTGCCAGCAGCCCCCAGGGGCCTGAAGCTTTCTTT.

The J gene is TRBJ1-1, the V gene TRBV20-1, with TRBD1 identical over 7 bases. With 4 bases clipped from V and 0 bases from J, the junction kept 5 bases outside the gene matches. CDR1 DFQATT and CDR2 SNEGSKA come from the germline V gene (reference sequence). This CDR3 is built from 14 residues. Written as DNA, the CDR3 is TGCAGTGCTAAAGGGGGCGCATTGAACACTGAAGCTTTCTTT. As protein: CSAKGGALNTEAFF.

Ten or more counts support this clonotype. The chain uses TRBV20-1 and TRBJ1-2; a weak D match, TRBD1 (5 bases). V was trimmed by 6 bases and J by 5 bases, leaving 16 bases between them. This CDR3 spans 13 amino acids. Germline-derived CDR1 and CDR2 are DFQATT and SNEGSKA (reference sequence). This CDR3 is CSALGQGQYGYTF. The CDR3 coding sequence is TGCAGTGCCCTAGGGCAGGGCCAGTATGGCTACACCTTC.

The genes are TRBV27 and TRBJ2-1, with D uncertain. This CDR3 spans 11 amino acids. Per germline, CDR1 MNHEY and CDR2 SMNVEV (reference sequence). V shed 10 bases and J shed 8 bases, with 12 bases lying between them. CDR3 sequence: CATIEGHEQFF. The CDR3 DNA reads TGTGCCACCATAGAAGGGCATGAGCAGTTCTTC.

The rearrangement joins TRBV6-5 to TRBJ2-7; 10 bases match TRBD2. The germline CDR1 and CDR2 sequences are MNHEY and SVGAGI. This CDR3 has 15 amino acids. Losses at the gene ends were 4 bases for V and 2 bases for J; bases not matched to a gene: 5. The CDR3 sequence is CASSSRTSGAYEQYF. The CDR3 nucleotides read TGTGCCAGCAGTTCCCGGACTAGCGGAGCCTACGAGCAGTACTTC.

This clonotype was found many times. This chain connects TRBV7-8 to TRBJ2-5; a possible D gene is TRBD2 (5 bases). Trimming removed 2 bases from V and 1 base from J, with 14 bases in between. There are 16 residues in the CDR3. Per the germline V gene, CDR1 is SGHVS and CDR2 is FQNEAQ. The CDR3 protein is CASSLTRAGSQETQYF. The CDR3 bases are TGTGCCAGCAGCTTAACCCGCGCGGGTTCCCAAGAGACCCAGTACTTC. Using reference TRBV7-8 and TRBJ2-5 for the parts outside the CDR3, the full variable domain is GAGVSQSPRYKVAKRGQDVALRCDPISGHVSLFWYQQALGQGPEFLTYFQNEAQLDKSGLPSDRFFAERPEGSVSTLKIQRTQQEDSAVYLCASSLTRAGSQETQYFGPGTRLLVL.